This is a list of T cell receptor beta chains from one sample in a study of T-cell reconstitution after alpha-beta-depleted transplantation in children. One entry per CDR3 protein, called by TCRdb with MiXCR from the PCR reads. This sample has 550,000 to 600,000 distinct CDR3 sequences, with under 30% found just once. The sequencing used PBMCs, mostly from graft donor cells, collected 360 days after TCRalphabeta/CD19-depleted stem cell transplant. The receptors were sampled from a boy in the first two years of life who had a stem cell transplant for acute myeloid leukemia, so the T cells may come from the graft donor. Each CDR3 is given with its conserved first and last residue. D genes are given only for firm matches. The size of a clone is reported for some rows only, either as once, few or many, or as a class for expanded clones.

j_gene | v_gene | len | d_gene | abundance | CDR3aa | CDR3nt
TRBJ2-7 | TRBV9 | 15 | - | - | CASSPRLQSSYEQYF | TGTGCCAGCAGCCCCCGGCTCCAAAGCTCCTACGAGCAGTACTTC
TRBJ1-1 | TRBV7-2 | 15 | - | few | CASSLEGPRNTEAFF | TGTGCCAGCAGCTTAGAAGGTCCCAGGAACACTGAAGCTTTCTTT
TRBJ1-2 | TRBV10-2 | 15 | - | many | CASSERAPANYGYTF | TGCGCCAGCAGTGAGCGCGCTCCAGCTAACTATGGCTACACCTTC
TRBJ2-7 | TRBV6-2/TRBV6-3 | 13 | - | - | CASLRGSAYEQYF | TGTGCCAGCCTCAGAGGGAGTGCCTACGAGCAGTACTTC
TRBJ1-1 | TRBV5-1 | 13 | - | - | CASSSGGDTEAFF | TGCGCCAGCAGCTCCGGCGGGGACACTGAAGCTTTCTTT
TRBJ2-3 | TRBV7-9 | 14 | TRBD1 | many | CASSTGQEVDTQYF | TGTGCCAGCAGCACCGGACAGGAGGTAGATACGCAGTATTTT
TRBJ2-5 | TRBV28 | 15 | - | - | CASNDGRKVQETQYF | TGTGCCAGCAATGATGGCAGGAAGGTTCAAGAGACCCAGTACTTC
TRBJ2-1 | TRBV12-3/TRBV12-4 | 16 | - | - | CASRSLVGGQSYEQFF | TGTGCCAGCCGCAGTTTAGTTGGTGGCCAGAGCTATGAGCAGTTCTTC
TRBJ2-2 | TRBV15 | 15 | TRBD1 | - | CATEPGQGNTGELFF | TGTGCCACCGAACCGGGACAGGGTAACACCGGGGAGCTGTTTTTT
TRBJ1-6 | TRBV4-2 | 16 | - | many | CASSQRIEGGNSPLHF | TGTGCCAGCAGCCAAAGGATCGAGGGGGGTAATTCACCCCTCCACTTT